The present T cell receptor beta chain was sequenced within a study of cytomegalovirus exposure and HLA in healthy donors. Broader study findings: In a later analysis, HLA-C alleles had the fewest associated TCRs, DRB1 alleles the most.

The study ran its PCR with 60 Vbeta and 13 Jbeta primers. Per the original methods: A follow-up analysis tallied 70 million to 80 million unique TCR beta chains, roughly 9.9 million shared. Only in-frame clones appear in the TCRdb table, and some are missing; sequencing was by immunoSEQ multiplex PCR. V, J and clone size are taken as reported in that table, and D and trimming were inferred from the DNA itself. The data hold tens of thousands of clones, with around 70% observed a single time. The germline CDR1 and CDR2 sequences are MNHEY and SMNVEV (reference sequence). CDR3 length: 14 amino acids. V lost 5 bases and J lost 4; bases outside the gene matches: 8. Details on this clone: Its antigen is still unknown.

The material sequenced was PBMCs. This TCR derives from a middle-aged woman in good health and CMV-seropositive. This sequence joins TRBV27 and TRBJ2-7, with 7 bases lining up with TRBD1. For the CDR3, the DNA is TGTGCCAGCAGTGAAGGGGGCTGGAGATACGAGCAGTACTTC. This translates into CASSEGGWRYEQYF.